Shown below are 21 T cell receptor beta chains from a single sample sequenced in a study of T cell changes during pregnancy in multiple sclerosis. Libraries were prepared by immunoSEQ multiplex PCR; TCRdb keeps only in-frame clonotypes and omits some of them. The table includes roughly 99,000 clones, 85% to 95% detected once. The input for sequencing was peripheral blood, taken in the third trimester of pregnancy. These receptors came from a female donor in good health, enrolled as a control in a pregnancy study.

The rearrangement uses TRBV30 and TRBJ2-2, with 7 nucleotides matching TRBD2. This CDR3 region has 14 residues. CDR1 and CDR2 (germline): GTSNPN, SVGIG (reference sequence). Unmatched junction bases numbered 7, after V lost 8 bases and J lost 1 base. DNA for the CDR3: TGTGCCCACGCAGGACTAGGGAACACCGGGGAGCTGTTTTTT. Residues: CAHAGLGNTGELFF.

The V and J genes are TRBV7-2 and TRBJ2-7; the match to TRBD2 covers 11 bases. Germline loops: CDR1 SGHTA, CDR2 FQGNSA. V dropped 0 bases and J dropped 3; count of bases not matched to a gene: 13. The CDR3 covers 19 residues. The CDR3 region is CASSLAGSGGALVFYEQYF. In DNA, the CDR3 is TGTGCCAGCAGCTTAGCGGGTAGCGGGGGGGCCCTGGTCTTCTACGAGCAGTACTTC.

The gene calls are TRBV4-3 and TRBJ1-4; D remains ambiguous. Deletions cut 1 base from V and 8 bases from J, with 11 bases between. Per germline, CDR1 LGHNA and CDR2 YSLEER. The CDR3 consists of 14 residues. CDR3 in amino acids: CASSQVPVVEKLFF. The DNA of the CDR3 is TGCGCCAGCAGCCAAGTGCCGGTCGTCGAAAAACTGTTTTTT.

CDR3 nucleotide sequence: TGTGCCAGCAGCTTCCAACGGTGGAACACTGAAGCTTTCTTT. Translating gives CASSFQRWNTEAFF. The chain carries TRBV6-5 and TRBJ1-1; no clear D gene. Trimming took 6 bases from V and 1 from J, leaving 12 bases between them. CDR1 MNHEY and CDR2 SVGAGI come from the germline V gene. The CDR3 is made up of 14 amino acids.

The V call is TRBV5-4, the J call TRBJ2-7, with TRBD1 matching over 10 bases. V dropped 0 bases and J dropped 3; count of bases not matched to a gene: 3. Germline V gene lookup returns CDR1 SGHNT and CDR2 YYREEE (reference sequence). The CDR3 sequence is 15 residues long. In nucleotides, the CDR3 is TGTGCCAGCAGCTTGGTTGGGGACAGGGGCTACGAGCAGTACTTC. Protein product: CASSLVGDRGYEQYF.

The CDR3 loop is CASSLDSANYGYTF. The CDR3 DNA reads as TGTGCCAGCAGCTTAGACAGCGCTAACTATGGCTACACCTTC. The chain carries TRBV11-2 and TRBJ1-2; no reliable D call. The CDR3 is 14 residues long. CDR1 SGHAT and CDR2 FQNNGV come from the germline V gene. Trimming stripped 0 bases from V and 0 bases from J, with 5 bases between.

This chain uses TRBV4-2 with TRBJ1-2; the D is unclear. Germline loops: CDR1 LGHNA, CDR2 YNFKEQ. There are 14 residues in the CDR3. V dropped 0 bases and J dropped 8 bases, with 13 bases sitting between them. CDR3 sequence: CASSQDAGSSGYTF. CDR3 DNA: TGTGCCAGCAGCCAAGACGCAGGTTCTAGCGGCTACACCTTC.

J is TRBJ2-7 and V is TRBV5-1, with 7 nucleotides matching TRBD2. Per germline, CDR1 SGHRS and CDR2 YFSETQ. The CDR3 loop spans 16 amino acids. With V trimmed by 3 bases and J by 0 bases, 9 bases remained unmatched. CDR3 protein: CASSWTGGLSSYEQYF. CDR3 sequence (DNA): TGCGCCAGCAGCTGGACGGGGGGACTGAGCTCCTACGAGCAGTACTTC.

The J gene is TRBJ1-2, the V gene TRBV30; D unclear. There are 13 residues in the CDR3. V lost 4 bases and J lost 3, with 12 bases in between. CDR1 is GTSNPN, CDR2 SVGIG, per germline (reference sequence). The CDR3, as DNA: TGTGCCTGGACAGGAGGACGGTACTATGGCTACACCTTC. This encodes CAWTGGRYYGYTF.

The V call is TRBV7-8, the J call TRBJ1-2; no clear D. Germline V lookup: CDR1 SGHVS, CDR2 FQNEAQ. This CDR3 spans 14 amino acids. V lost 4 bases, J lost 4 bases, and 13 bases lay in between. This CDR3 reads CASSSDLSGYGYTF. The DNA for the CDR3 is TGTGCCAGCAGCTCCGACTTGTCGGGCTATGGCTACACCTTC.

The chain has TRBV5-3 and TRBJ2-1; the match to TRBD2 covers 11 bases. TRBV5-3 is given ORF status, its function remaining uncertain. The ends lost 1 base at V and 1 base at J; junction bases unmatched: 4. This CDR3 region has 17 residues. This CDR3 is CARSLIPSGGSYNEQFF. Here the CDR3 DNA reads TGTGCCAGAAGCTTGATCCCTAGCGGGGGGTCCTACAATGAGCAGTTCTTC.

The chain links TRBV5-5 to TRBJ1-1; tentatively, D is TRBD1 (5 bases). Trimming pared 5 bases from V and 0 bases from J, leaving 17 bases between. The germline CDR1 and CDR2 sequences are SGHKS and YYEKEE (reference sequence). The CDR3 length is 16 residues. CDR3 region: CASSPDGATMNTEAFF. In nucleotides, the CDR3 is TGTGCCAGCAGTCCGGATGGGGCTACGATGAACACTGAAGCTTTCTTT.

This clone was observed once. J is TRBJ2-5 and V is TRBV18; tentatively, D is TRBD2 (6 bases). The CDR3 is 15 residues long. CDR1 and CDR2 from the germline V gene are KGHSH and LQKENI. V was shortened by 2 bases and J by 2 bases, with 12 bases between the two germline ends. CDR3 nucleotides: TGTGCCAGCTCACCAGTTGTGGGGGGACAAGAGACCCAGTACTTC. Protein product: CASSPVVGGQETQYF.

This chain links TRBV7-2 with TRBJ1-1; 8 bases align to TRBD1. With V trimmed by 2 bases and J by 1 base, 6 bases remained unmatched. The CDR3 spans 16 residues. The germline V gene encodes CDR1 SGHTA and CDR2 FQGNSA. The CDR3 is CASSLTRDRPNTEAFF. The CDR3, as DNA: TGTGCCAGCAGCTTAACCCGGGACAGGCCGAACACTGAAGCTTTCTTT. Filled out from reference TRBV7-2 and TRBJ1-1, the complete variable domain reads GAGVSQSPSNKVTEKGKDVELRCDPISGHTALYWYRQSLGQGLEFLIYFQGNSAPDKSGLPSDRFSAERTGGSVSTLTIQRTQQEDSAVYLCASSLTRDRPNTEAFFGQGTRLTVV.

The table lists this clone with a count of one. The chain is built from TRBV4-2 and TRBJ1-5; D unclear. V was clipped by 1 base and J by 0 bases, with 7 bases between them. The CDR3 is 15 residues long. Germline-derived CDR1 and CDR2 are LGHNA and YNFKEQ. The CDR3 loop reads CASSQGTVSNQPQHF. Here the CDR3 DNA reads TGTGCCAGCAGCCAAGGAACAGTTAGCAATCAGCCCCAGCATTTT.

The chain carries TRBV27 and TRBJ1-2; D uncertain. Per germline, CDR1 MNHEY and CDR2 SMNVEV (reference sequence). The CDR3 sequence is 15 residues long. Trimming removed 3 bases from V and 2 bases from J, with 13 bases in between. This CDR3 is CASSLAPTPNYGYTF. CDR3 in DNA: TGTGCCAGCAGTTTGGCACCGACTCCGAACTATGGCTACACCTTC.

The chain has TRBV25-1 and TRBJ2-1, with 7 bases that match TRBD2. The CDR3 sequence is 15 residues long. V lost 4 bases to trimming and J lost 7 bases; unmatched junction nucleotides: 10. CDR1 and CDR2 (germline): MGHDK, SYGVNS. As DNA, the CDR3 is TGTGCCAGCAGTGCCCCAAGCGGGGAGGGGAATGAGCAGTTCTTC. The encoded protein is CASSAPSGEGNEQFF.

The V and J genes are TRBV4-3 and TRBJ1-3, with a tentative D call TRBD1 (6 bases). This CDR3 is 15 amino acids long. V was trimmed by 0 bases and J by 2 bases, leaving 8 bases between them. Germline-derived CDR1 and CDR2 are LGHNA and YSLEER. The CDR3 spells CASSQDPGAGNTIYF. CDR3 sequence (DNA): TGCGCCAGCAGCCAAGATCCAGGGGCTGGAAACACCATATATTTT.

Here the CDR3 reads CAWTKIGLAGFQNIQYF. As DNA, the CDR3 is TGTGCCTGGACTAAAATCGGACTAGCGGGGTTCCAAAACATTCAGTACTTC. The chain couples TRBV30 to TRBJ2-4, with 12 bases aligning to TRBD2. The germline gives CDR1 GTSNPN, CDR2 SVGIG (reference sequence). The J segment lost 5 bases and the V segment lost 4 bases, leaving 12 bases of the junction unmatched. This CDR3 comprises 17 residues.

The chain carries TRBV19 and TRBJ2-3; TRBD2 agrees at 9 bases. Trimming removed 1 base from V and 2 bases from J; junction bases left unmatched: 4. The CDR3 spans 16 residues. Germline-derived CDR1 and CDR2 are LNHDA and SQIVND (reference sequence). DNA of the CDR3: TGTGCCAGTAGTATAGGTCGCGGGGGGGCCACAGATACGCAGTATTTT. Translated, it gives CASSIGRGGATDTQYF.

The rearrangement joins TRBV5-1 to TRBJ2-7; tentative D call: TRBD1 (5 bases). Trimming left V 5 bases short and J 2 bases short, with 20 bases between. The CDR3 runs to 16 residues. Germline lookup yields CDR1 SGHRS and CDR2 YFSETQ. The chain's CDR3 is CASRNLGAGRPYEQYF. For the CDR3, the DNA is TGCGCCAGCAGGAATTTAGGGGCAGGGCGACCCTACGAGCAGTACTTC.